Listed below are T cell receptor beta chains from one sample, sequenced in a study of blood T cell repertoires in COVID-19. Data came from immunoSEQ multiplex PCR; TCRdb stores just in-frame clones and leaves some out. The sample carries approximately 500,000 clones, roughly 89% recorded once. The sequenced material came from peripheral blood. The receptors stem from a woman in her fifties or sixties with COVID-19, enrolled during active disease. Both conserved end residues are part of each CDR3. D genes are given only for firm matches. Expanded clones get a size class; other rows say once, few or many, or leave the size out.

j_call: TRBJ1-1; cdr3_length: 16; clone_size: -; v_call: TRBV7-6; d_call: -; cdr3_aa: CASSLAVGGGNTEAFF; cdr3_nt: TGTGCCAGCAGCTTAGCGGTCGGGGGAGGGAACACTGAAGCTTTCTTT
j_call: TRBJ1-1; cdr3_length: 15; clone_size: -; v_call: TRBV30; d_call: -; cdr3_aa: CAWSVGGTGGTEAFF; cdr3_nt: TGTGCCTGGAGTGTTGGGGGGACTGGGGGCACTGAAGCTTTCTTT
j_call: TRBJ2-3; cdr3_length: 15; clone_size: -; v_call: TRBV7-2; d_call: TRBD2; cdr3_aa: CASTGGGLRTDTQYF; cdr3_nt: TGTGCCAGCACCGGGGGGGGGCTTAGGACAGATACGCAGTATTTT
j_call: TRBJ1-5; cdr3_length: 13; clone_size: -; v_call: TRBV19; d_call: -; cdr3_aa: CASMDSSNQPQHF; cdr3_nt: TGTGCCAGTATGGACAGTAGCAATCAGCCCCAGCATTTT
j_call: TRBJ1-5; cdr3_length: 17; clone_size: -; v_call: TRBV30; d_call: TRBD1; cdr3_aa: CAWSAQGAYSSNQPQHF; cdr3_nt: TGTGCCTGGAGTGCACAGGGGGCATACAGTAGCAATCAGCCCCAGCATTTT
j_call: TRBJ1-2; cdr3_length: 15; clone_size: -; v_call: TRBV11-2; d_call: -; cdr3_aa: CASSLGSPGNYGYTF; cdr3_nt: TGTGCCAGCAGCTTAGGCAGCCCCGGGAACTATGGCTACACCTTC
j_call: TRBJ2-3; cdr3_length: 16; clone_size: -; v_call: TRBV24-1; d_call: TRBD1; cdr3_aa: CATSDPSGTGTDTQYF; cdr3_nt: TGTGCCACCAGTGACCCCAGCGGGACAGGGACAGATACGCAGTATTTT
j_call: TRBJ2-1; cdr3_length: 15; clone_size: -; v_call: TRBV19; d_call: TRBD2; cdr3_aa: CASSFLRGVYNEQFF; cdr3_nt: TGTGCCAGTAGTTTTTTGCGGGGGGTCTACAATGAGCAGTTCTTC
j_call: TRBJ2-3; cdr3_length: 15; clone_size: once; v_call: TRBV4-1; d_call: -; cdr3_aa: CASSQVWRNTDTQYF; cdr3_nt: TGCGCCAGCAGCCAAGTCTGGAGAAACACAGATACGCAGTATTTT
j_call: TRBJ1-6; cdr3_length: 13; clone_size: once; v_call: TRBV12-3/TRBV12-4; d_call: -; cdr3_aa: CASSLAGASPLHF; cdr3_nt: TGTGCCAGCAGTTTAGCGGGCGCTTCACCCCTCCACTTT
j_call: TRBJ1-1; cdr3_length: 13; clone_size: -; v_call: TRBV5-1; d_call: -; cdr3_aa: CASSYIGQVEAFF; cdr3_nt: TGCGCCAGCAGCTATATCGGCCAGGTCGAAGCTTTCTTT
j_call: TRBJ2-3; cdr3_length: 12; clone_size: -; v_call: TRBV29-1; d_call: -; cdr3_aa: CSVFLTGDTQYF; cdr3_nt: TGCAGCGTCTTCCTTACCGGTGATACGCAGTATTTT
j_call: TRBJ2-5; cdr3_length: 13; clone_size: -; v_call: TRBV19; d_call: -; cdr3_aa: CASSIDLEETQYF; cdr3_nt: TGTGCCAGTAGTATAGACCTCGAGGAGACCCAGTACTTC
j_call: TRBJ2-7; cdr3_length: 13; clone_size: once; v_call: TRBV30; d_call: -; cdr3_aa: CAWQTGFSYEQYF; cdr3_nt: TGTGCCTGGCAGACAGGCTTCTCCTACGAGCAGTACTTC
j_call: TRBJ1-1; cdr3_length: 15; clone_size: few; v_call: TRBV5-4; d_call: -; cdr3_aa: CASSLEQGRSTEAFF; cdr3_nt: TGTGCCAGCAGCTTGGAGCAGGGAAGGTCCACTGAAGCTTTCTTT
j_call: TRBJ2-7; cdr3_length: 15; clone_size: -; v_call: TRBV28; d_call: TRBD2; cdr3_aa: CASSLRLAGPHEQYF; cdr3_nt: TGTGCCAGCAGTTTAAGACTAGCGGGGCCTCACGAGCAGTACTTC
j_call: TRBJ1-6; cdr3_length: 18; clone_size: -; v_call: TRBV5-1; d_call: TRBD1; cdr3_aa: CASAGGTEASSYNSPLHF; cdr3_nt: TGCGCCAGCGCCGGCGGGACAGAAGCCAGCTCCTATAATTCACCCCTCCACTTT
j_call: TRBJ1-1; cdr3_length: 13; clone_size: -; v_call: TRBV7-3; d_call: TRBD1; cdr3_aa: CASSPLTGEKAFF; cdr3_nt: TGTGCCAGCAGCCCACTGACAGGGGAGAAAGCTTTCTTT
j_call: TRBJ1-1; cdr3_length: 16; clone_size: -; v_call: TRBV5-6; d_call: -; cdr3_aa: CASSLVSWAGFTEAFF; cdr3_nt: TGTGCCAGCAGCTTGGTATCCTGGGCAGGGTTCACTGAAGCTTTCTTT
j_call: TRBJ2-3; cdr3_length: 15; clone_size: -; v_call: TRBV6-5; d_call: TRBD2; cdr3_aa: CASSVGGGSTDTQYF; cdr3_nt: TGTGCCAGCAGCGTCGGGGGGGGGTCCACAGATACGCAGTATTTT
j_call: TRBJ1-2; cdr3_length: 14; clone_size: -; v_call: TRBV10-3; d_call: -; cdr3_aa: CAISEGPGKYGYTF; cdr3_nt: TGTGCCATCAGTGAGGGCCCGGGGAAGTATGGCTACACCTTC
j_call: TRBJ2-3; cdr3_length: 15; clone_size: -; v_call: TRBV25-1; d_call: -; cdr3_aa: CASSDQDWYTDTQYF; cdr3_nt: TGTGCCAGCAGTGACCAGGACTGGTACACAGATACGCAGTATTTT
j_call: TRBJ2-1; cdr3_length: 12; clone_size: -; v_call: TRBV6-5; d_call: -; cdr3_aa: CATGHHLNEQFF; cdr3_nt: TGTGCCACTGGGCACCACCTCAATGAGCAGTTCTTC
j_call: TRBJ1-2; cdr3_length: 12; clone_size: -; v_call: TRBV30; d_call: TRBD1; cdr3_aa: CAWFRGHYGYTF; cdr3_nt: TGTGCCTGGTTCAGGGGGCACTATGGCTACACCTTC
j_call: TRBJ2-3; cdr3_length: 14; clone_size: -; v_call: TRBV7-3; d_call: -; cdr3_aa: CASSSMGLIDTQYF; cdr3_nt: TGTGCCAGCAGCTCCATGGGACTCATAGATACGCAGTATTTT
j_call: TRBJ1-2; cdr3_length: 12; clone_size: -; v_call: TRBV29-1; d_call: TRBD1; cdr3_aa: CSDRDSPYGYTF; cdr3_nt: TGCAGCGACCGGGACAGCCCTTATGGCTACACCTTC
j_call: TRBJ2-3; cdr3_length: 16; clone_size: -; v_call: TRBV7-3; d_call: TRBD1; cdr3_aa: CASSKGPGQGSDTQYF; cdr3_nt: TGTGCCAGCAGCAAAGGGCCAGGACAGGGTTCAGATACGCAGTATTTT
j_call: TRBJ2-3; cdr3_length: 14; clone_size: -; v_call: TRBV3-1/TRBV3-2; d_call: -; cdr3_aa: CASSQGQGTDTQYF; cdr3_nt: TGTGCCAGCAGCCAAGGGCAGGGGACAGATACGCAGTATTTT
j_call: TRBJ1-5; cdr3_length: 14; clone_size: -; v_call: TRBV7-2; d_call: -; cdr3_aa: CASSLSTGNQPQHF; cdr3_nt: TGTGCCAGCAGCTTATCGACAGGCAATCAGCCCCAGCATTTT
j_call: TRBJ2-2; cdr3_length: 15; clone_size: -; v_call: TRBV5-1; d_call: TRBD1; cdr3_aa: CASSLAGQGNGELFF; cdr3_nt: TGCGCCAGCAGCTTGGCGGGACAGGGGAACGGGGAGCTGTTTTTT
j_call: TRBJ2-1; cdr3_length: 15; clone_size: -; v_call: TRBV9; d_call: -; cdr3_aa: CASSALGGSYNEQFF; cdr3_nt: TGTGCCAGCAGCGCGTTAGGAGGCTCCTACAATGAGCAGTTCTTC
j_call: TRBJ2-1; cdr3_length: 20; clone_size: -; v_call: TRBV7-3; d_call: TRBD2; cdr3_aa: CASSLTVYPRGGPPDNEQFF; cdr3_nt: TGTGCCAGCAGCTTAACCGTATATCCGCGGGGGGGCCCCCCCGACAATGAGCAGTTCTTC
j_call: TRBJ1-1; cdr3_length: 21; clone_size: -; v_call: TRBV19; d_call: -; cdr3_aa: CASSINRLEVFQTAPNTEAFF; cdr3_nt: TGTGCCAGTAGTATAAACAGGCTAGAGGTGTTTCAAACTGCGCCGAACACTGAAGCTTTCTTT
j_call: TRBJ1-5; cdr3_length: 14; clone_size: -; v_call: TRBV27; d_call: TRBD1; cdr3_aa: CATCRTGPGQPQHF; cdr3_nt: TGTGCCACCTGCCGGACAGGCCCCGGACAGCCCCAGCATTTT
j_call: TRBJ1-1; cdr3_length: 18; clone_size: -; v_call: TRBV10-3; d_call: -; cdr3_aa: CAISGSYGRVDLGTEAFF; cdr3_nt: TGTGCCATCAGTGGGTCGTATGGCAGGGTGGATTTAGGCACTGAAGCTTTCTTT
j_call: TRBJ2-1; cdr3_length: 16; clone_size: once; v_call: TRBV2; d_call: -; cdr3_aa: CASSGRPVAGYNEQFF; cdr3_nt: TGTGCCAGCAGTGGGCGTCCGGTAGCCGGATACAATGAGCAGTTCTTC
j_call: TRBJ1-2; cdr3_length: 17; clone_size: -; v_call: TRBV5-4; d_call: -; cdr3_aa: CASSPGQGLNQLYGYTF; cdr3_nt: TGTGCCAGCAGCCCAGGGCAGGGGCTCAACCAACTCTATGGCTACACCTTC
j_call: TRBJ2-3; cdr3_length: 14; clone_size: -; v_call: TRBV6-1; d_call: -; cdr3_aa: CASSSLGTPKTQYF; cdr3_nt: TGTGCCAGCAGTTCCTTGGGGACTCCGAAGACGCAGTATTTT
j_call: TRBJ2-1; cdr3_length: 15; clone_size: -; v_call: TRBV7-9; d_call: TRBD2; cdr3_aa: CASSLIAGLYNEQFF; cdr3_nt: TGTGCCAGCAGCTTAATAGCGGGGCTATACAATGAGCAGTTCTTC
j_call: TRBJ1-2; cdr3_length: 14; clone_size: -; v_call: TRBV19; d_call: -; cdr3_aa: CASRIDTGGEGYTF; cdr3_nt: TGTGCCAGTAGGATAGATACGGGGGGAGAAGGCTACACCTTC
j_call: TRBJ1-2; cdr3_length: 14; clone_size: -; v_call: TRBV5-6; d_call: TRBD1; cdr3_aa: CASSLGQGAYGYTF; cdr3_nt: TGTGCCAGCAGCCTGGGACAGGGGGCGTATGGCTACACCTTC